This entry concerns a single TCR beta chain. CDR1 and CDR2 from the germline V gene are MDHEN and SYDVKM. CDR3 length: 15 amino acids. J lost 5 bases, V lost 1 base, and 7 bases had no gene match. This sample was included in a study of blood T cell repertoires in COVID-19. Overall study context: Sample material is recorded as cDNA or gDNA derived from T cells, B-cell-depleted T cells, or PBMCs.

Method: immunoSEQ multiplex PCR; TCRdb's copy keeps in-frame clones and lacks some. The sample holds 30,000 to 40,000 clones; approximately 82% are singletons and the top ten take approximately 40%. This chain uses TRBV28 with TRBJ2-5; 7 positions match TRBD2. The sequenced sample consisted of peripheral blood. This sequence originates from a man older than 75 with active or convalescent COVID-19. CDR3 bases: TGTGCCAGCAGTTTATTAGGCAGGGAGGGGGAGACCCAGTACTTC. Protein sequence: CASSLLGREGETQYF. The full variable domain, its missing parts supplied by reference TRBV28 and TRBJ2-5, is DVKVTQSSRYLVKRTGEKVFLECVQDMDHENMFWYRQDPGLGLRLIYFSYDVKMKEKGDIPEGYSVSREKKERFSLILESASTNQTSMYLCASSLLGREGETQYFGPGTRLLVL.